The 8 T cell receptor beta chains in this list originate from one sample, sequenced in a study of human T cells and chemical hapten exposure. As for time point: pre-sensitization, week 0. Described treatment: therapeutic diphenylcyclopropenone sensitization with weekly scalp DPC. TCRdb re-called the RACE reads through MiXCR, storing one row per CDR3 protein. Of around 380,000 distinct CDR3 sequences in the sample, around 5.5% were seen once. The sample was whole blood, taken in connection with sensitization to the hapten diphenylcyclopropenone (DPC). The source of these receptors is a young woman with alopecia areata. Some clones in this sample may be carry-over from other donors' samples.

CDR3 loop: CASRTQGVSGNTIYF. In DNA form, the CDR3 reads TGTGCCAGCAGAACCCAGGGGGTTTCTGGAAACACCATATATTTT. This sequence joins TRBV12-3 or TRBV12-4 and TRBJ1-3, with 7 nucleotides matching TRBD1. With 6 bases clipped from V and 1 base from J, the junction kept 6 bases outside the gene matches. CDR3 length: 15 residues.

This clonotype was found many times. V usage is TRBV6-1 and J usage is TRBJ1-1; no firm D call. This CDR3 region has 13 residues. V was cut by 3 bases and J by 4 bases, with 9 bases left in between. The germline V gene encodes CDR1 MNHNS and CDR2 SASEGT. CDR3: CASSDPGTTEAFF. Here the CDR3 DNA reads TGTGCCAGCAGTGACCCTGGAACCACTGAAGCTTTCTTT.

This clonotype has only a few counts. This chain connects TRBV7-9 to TRBJ1-1; unclear D gene. V gave up 10 bases and J gave up 6 bases, with 18 bases separating them. From germline, CDR1 is SEHNR and CDR2 FQNEAQ (reference sequence). The CDR3 runs to 13 residues. The CDR3 spells CAIKGSLSAEAFF. The CDR3 coding sequence is TGTGCCATCAAGGGCAGCCTTAGCGCTGAAGCTTTCTTT.

This chain joins TRBV6-2 or TRBV6-3 and TRBJ1-1; no firm D call. This CDR3 has 13 residues. Germline V gene sequence: CDR1 MNHEY, CDR2 SVGEGT. CDR3 in DNA: TGTGGAAACGTCTGGTGTAGTTCCACTGAAGCTTTCTTT. Protein: CGNVWCSSTEAFF.

This clonotype was detected ten times or more. This chain connects TRBV7-9 to TRBJ1-1, with D unclear. Germline CDR1 is SEHNR and CDR2 is FQNEAQ (reference sequence). The CDR3 is made up of 12 amino acids. V was cut by 1 base and J by 4 bases, with 4 bases left in between. CDR3: CASSLVVTEAFF. The CDR3 DNA follows: TGTGCCAGCAGCTTAGTTGTCACTGAAGCTTTCTTT.

At least ten counts were recorded for this clonotype. The genes are TRBV2 and TRBJ1-4; 7 nucleotides align to TRBD1. This CDR3 spans 16 amino acids. After removal of 1 base from V and 8 bases from J, the junction contained 10 bases not matched to a gene. Germline V gives CDR1 SNHLY, CDR2 FYNNEI. The CDR3 loop reads CASSEEAGTVSEKLFF. In nucleotides, the CDR3 is TGTGCCAGCAGTGAAGAGGCCGGGACAGTTTCGGAAAAACTGTTTTTT.

This clonotype was counted at least ten times. The junction and the germline gene differ at one end; a read error may be behind it. The V and J genes are TRBV7-2 and TRBJ1-5, with D maybe TRBD1 (6 bases). CDR3 size: 13 residues. CDR1 is SGHTA, CDR2 FQGNSA, per germline. The CDR3 DNA follows: TGTGCCAGCAGTTTAGGGGGGGATCAGCCCCAGCATTTT. It specifies CASSLGGDQPQHF. Filled out from reference TRBV7-2 and TRBJ1-5, the complete variable domain reads GAGVSQSPSNKVTEKGKDVELRCDPISGHTALYWYRQSLGQGLEFLIYFQGNSAPDKSGLPSDRFSAERTGGSVSTLTIQRTQQEDSAVYLCASSLGGDQPQHFGDGTRLSIL.

The CDR3 sequence is CASSFPPGAIYEQFF. The CDR3 DNA sequence: TGTGCCAGCAGCTTTCCACCGGGGGCGATCTATGAGCAGTTCTTC. This chain uses TRBV7-9 with TRBJ2-1; D possibly uses TRBD1 or TRBD2 (6 bases each). CDR1 is SEHNR and CDR2 is FQNEAQ in the germline V gene (reference sequence). V lost 3 bases, J lost 8 bases, and 17 bases lay in between. The CDR3 spans 15 residues.